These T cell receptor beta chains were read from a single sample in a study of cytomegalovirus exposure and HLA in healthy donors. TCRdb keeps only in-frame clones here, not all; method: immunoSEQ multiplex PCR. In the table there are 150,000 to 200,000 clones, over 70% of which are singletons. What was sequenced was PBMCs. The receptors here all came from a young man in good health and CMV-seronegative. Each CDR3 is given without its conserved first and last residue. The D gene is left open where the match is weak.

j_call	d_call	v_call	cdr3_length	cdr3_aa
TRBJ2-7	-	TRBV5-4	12	TSSLQGRSGEQY
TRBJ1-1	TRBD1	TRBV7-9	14	ASSLADRDRGNEAF
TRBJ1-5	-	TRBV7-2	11	ASSFRSNQPQH
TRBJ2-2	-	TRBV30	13	AWSAPVNVAGELF
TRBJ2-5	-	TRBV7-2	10	ASSELLETQY
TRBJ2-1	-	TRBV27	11	ASSLRRDTEQF
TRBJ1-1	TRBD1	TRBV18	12	ASSSTGANTEAF
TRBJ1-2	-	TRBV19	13	ASSTPQGIGYGYT
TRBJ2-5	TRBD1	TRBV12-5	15	ASGLEAGGEVGETQY
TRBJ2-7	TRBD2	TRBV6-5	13	ASSAPGTSGYEQY
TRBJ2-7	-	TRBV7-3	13	ASSLRQGGPYEQY
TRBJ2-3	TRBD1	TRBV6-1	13	ASSENDRGLYTQY
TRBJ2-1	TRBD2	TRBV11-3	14	ASSPSKTSGRAEQF
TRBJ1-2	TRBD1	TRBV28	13	ASSGDSLANYGYT
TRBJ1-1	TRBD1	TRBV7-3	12	ASSLIQGGTEAF
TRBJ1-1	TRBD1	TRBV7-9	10	ASSAGQGEAF
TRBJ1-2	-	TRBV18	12	ASSPGRANYGYT
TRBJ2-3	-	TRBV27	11	ASSFPGADTQY
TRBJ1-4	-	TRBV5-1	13	ASSLAGKPNEKLF
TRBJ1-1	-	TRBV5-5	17	ASSPSTGNRLSGSEKAF